This entry lists 27 T cell receptor beta chains sequenced from one sample in a study of tumor-infiltrating lymphocytes in primary liver carcinoma. cDNA specific to TCR beta was made from 500 ng of total RNA, with a constant-region primer employed for priming. Slightly modified ARM-PCR, run as three nested multiplex PCR rounds, produced the TCR beta libraries. Researchers ran the first two PCR rounds for approximately 9 cycles each with TRBV1-TRBV30 forward primers and a C-beta reverse primer. MiXCR, run by TCRdb on the multiplex PCR reads, gives a single entry per CDR3 protein. The top ten clones hold roughly 19% of a sample with about 41,000 distinct CDR3 sequences, approximately 70% of them seen once. RNA and DNA were co-extracted from about 19-30 mg of unsorted bulk tissue. The specimen sequenced was liver tumor tissue from sampling region 2. As to subset: tumor region T2, inferior pole. The receptors stem from a man aged 35 to 55 with primary liver carcinoma and hepatitis B virus infection.

The chain carries TRBV29-1 and TRBJ1-1, with 8 bases identical to TRBD1. This CDR3 spans 14 amino acids. Germline V gives CDR1 SQVTM, CDR2 ANQGSEA. The DNA for the CDR3 is TGCAGTATTGAAGAATGGACAGGGAGGACTGAAGCTTTCTTT. This translates into CSIEEWTGRTEAFF.

Of note for this clonotype: Its ends do not fully match the called genes, so a read error is possible. The V and J genes are TRBV29-1 and TRBJ2-5; 8 bases are a match to TRBD1. The germline CDR1 and CDR2 sequences are SQVTM and ANQGSEA. The CDR3 consists of 13 residues. The CDR3 coding sequence is TGCAGCGCTGAAGGCACAGGGGGGGAGACCCAGTACTTC. Translated: CSAEGTGGETQYF.

The chain has TRBV7-6 and TRBJ2-5, with TRBD2 matching over 7 bases. Germline loops: CDR1 SGHVS, CDR2 FNYEAQ. The CDR3 consists of 15 residues. V dropped 5 bases and J dropped 4; count of bases not matched to a gene: 10. CDR3 amino acids: CASSRTNSGLETQYF. CDR3 sequence (DNA): TGTGCCAGCAGCCGCACGAATAGCGGGCTAGAGACCCAGTACTTC.

With regard to this clonotype: The CDR3 does not end in the conserved phenylalanine or tryptophan, so this is likely a read error. This chain links TRBV5-1 with TRBJ2-5; D not certain. V lost 7 bases and J lost 5, with 21 bases in between. The CDR3 is 15 residues long. CDR1 and CDR2 from the germline V gene are SGHRS and YFSETQ. The CDR3 DNA sequence: TGCGCCAGCGGCGAGATCCCCTCCAACGGGGAGACCCAGTACTAC. Protein: CASGEIPSNGETQYY.

As to this clonotype: The final CDR3 position lacks the conserved phenylalanine or tryptophan, pointing to a likely read error. The J gene is TRBJ1-6, the V gene TRBV11-1, with unresolved D. CDR3 length: 13 residues. The germline CDR1 and CDR2 sequences are SGHAT and FQDESV (reference sequence). DNA for the CDR3: TGTACCAGCAGCCTGACACTGGTTTCACCCCTCCACTCT. Protein: CTSSLTLVSPLHS.

Regarding this clonotype: The junction shows a germline mismatch at one end, possibly a read error. The J gene is TRBJ2-3, the V gene TRBV11-1; D possibly uses TRBD1 or TRBD2 (5 bases each). The CDR3 is 19 amino acids. Germline lookup yields CDR1 SGHAT and CDR2 FQDESV (reference sequence). DNA for the CDR3: TGTGCCGGCAGCACTGGGGGAAGTTCTGTTGGAGCCCGCACAGATACGCAGTATTTT. Its protein is CAGSTGGSSVGARTDTQYF. The complete variable domain, with remaining parts taken from reference TRBV11-1 and TRBJ2-3, reads EAEVAQSPRYKITEKSQAVAFWCDPISGHATLYWYRQILGQGPELLVQFQDESVVDDSQLPKDRFSAERLKGVDSTLKIQPAELGDSAMYLCAGSTGGSSVGARTDTQYFGPGTRLTVL.

The chain combines TRBV6-6 with TRBJ2-2, with D possibly TRBD1 on 6 matching bases. There are 15 residues in the CDR3. Trimming took 4 bases from V and 6 from J, leaving 15 bases between them. Looked up from germline, CDR1 is MNHNY and CDR2 is SVGAGI (reference sequence). The CDR3 nucleotides are TGTGCCAGCAGTTCCCTGGCAGGGGTCTCCGGGGAGCTGTTTTTT. This sequence encodes CASSSLAGVSGELFF.

With regard to this clonotype: This clone may be a read error of a much larger clone one base away. The rearrangement uses TRBV30 and TRBJ1-2; tentative D call: TRBD1 (6 bases). The CDR3 loop spans 15 amino acids. From germline, CDR1 is GTSNPN and CDR2 SVGIG (reference sequence). V lost 0 bases and J 4 bases, leaving 15 bases between the germline ends. This chain's CDR3 is CAWSVGGPEGYGYTF. The CDR3 DNA reads as TGTGCCTGGAGTGTTGGGGGGCCCGAGGGCTATGGCTACACCTTC.

Comment on this clonotype: The missing conserved phenylalanine or tryptophan at the end of this CDR3 makes a read error likely. The V call is TRBV5-1, the J call TRBJ2-1; perhaps TRBD2 as D (7 bases). The CDR3 is made up of 16 amino acids. Germline assignment: CDR1 SGHRS and CDR2 YFSETQ. CDR3 region: CASGLTLGGGHNEQFL. CDR3 nucleotides: TGCGCCAGCGGCTTGACCCTAGGGGGGGGCCACAATGAGCAGTTCCTC.

Turning to this clonotype: At one end, the junction sequence differs from germline, possibly due to a read error. V and J are TRBV6-5 and TRBJ2-3; 12 nucleotides match TRBD2. The CDR3 runs 15 residues. In germline, CDR1 is MNHEY, CDR2 SVGAGI. The CDR3 protein is CTSVPGLAGTDTQYF. In nucleotides, the CDR3 is TGTACCAGCGTCCCAGGACTAGCGGGAACAGACACGCAGTATTTT.

Written as DNA, the CDR3 is TGTGCCAGCAAAGGCCCGGGACTGTTCTACGAGCAGTACTTC. This gives the protein CASKGPGLFYEQYF. V and J are TRBV6-6 and TRBJ2-7, with D perhaps TRBD2 (6 bases). Germline CDR1 is MNHNY and CDR2 is SVGAGI (reference sequence). This CDR3 is built from 14 residues. V was clipped by 7 bases and J by 3 bases, with 16 bases between them.

In regard to this clonotype: The CDR3 carries no conserved terminal phenylalanine or tryptophan, so it likely arises from a read error. This chain connects TRBV5-1 to TRBJ2-2; 7 nucleotides align to TRBD1. Germline V gene lookup returns CDR1 SGHRS and CDR2 YFSETQ. This CDR3 contains 14 residues. CDR3: CASSATGDTGELFS. CDR3 coding DNA: TGCGCCAGCAGCGCTACAGGGGACACTGGGGAGCTGTTTTCT.

The chain has TRBV7-9 and TRBJ2-1; TRBD2 matches 7 bases. The CDR3 consists of 15 residues. Germline CDR1 SEHNR, CDR2 FQNEAQ (reference sequence). Trimming cost V 5 bases and J 9 bases; bases outside gene matches: 13. The CDR3 reads CASSIGPSGLGEQFF. The CDR3 nucleotides read TGTGCCAGCAGCATAGGTCCTAGCGGTTTGGGTGAGCAGTTCTTC. Full variable domain (rest looked up from reference TRBV7-9 and TRBJ2-1): DTGVSQNPRHKITKRGQNVTFRCDPISEHNRLYWYRQTLGQGPEFLTYFQNEAQLEKSRLLSDRFSAERPKGSFSTLEIQRTEQGDSAMYLCASSIGPSGLGEQFFGPGTRLTVL.

A note on this clonotype: The missing conserved phenylalanine or tryptophan at the end of this CDR3 makes a read error likely. In nucleotides, the CDR3 is TGTGCCAGCAGCTTGGCGAGAAATTTTGTCTACGAGCAGTACCTC. Translating it yields CASSLARNFVYEQYL. J is TRBJ2-7 and V is TRBV7-9; D is uncertain. Germline values: CDR1 SEHNR, CDR2 FQNEAQ (reference sequence). Deletions cut 3 bases from V and 3 bases from J, with 15 bases between. This CDR3 has 15 residues.

Notes on this clonotype: This may be a read error, as it is one base from a much larger clone. This chain joins TRBV28 and TRBJ1-1; D not resolved. Germline V CDR1 and CDR2: MDHEN, SYDVKM. This CDR3 contains 12 residues. V was trimmed by 9 bases and J by 3 bases, leaving 11 bases between them. In nucleotides, the CDR3 is TGTGCCAGGAATTACGGATACACTGAAGCTTTCTTT. This sequence encodes CARNYGYTEAFF.

Concerning this clonotype: No conserved phenylalanine or tryptophan ends this CDR3, so it is likely a read error. The chain links TRBV12-3 or TRBV12-4 to TRBJ1-1; D remains ambiguous. The CDR3 is 14 amino acids. The CDR3 region is CASSSSDASTGAFS. In DNA form, the CDR3 reads TGTGCCAGCAGCTCTTCCGATGCGAGCACTGGAGCTTTCTCT.

Concerning this clonotype itself: The CDR3 does not end in the conserved phenylalanine or tryptophan, so this is likely a read error. The chain uses TRBV4-3 and TRBJ2-1, with 9 bases matching TRBD1. Germline CDR1 reads LGHNA; CDR2 reads YSLEER. J lost 12 bases, V lost 4 bases, and 16 bases had no gene match. The CDR3 has 16 amino acids. CDR3 sequence (DNA): TGCGCCAGCAGCCGCTTCACCGGGACAGGGATGCAAGGGCAGTTCCTC. Amino acids: CASSRFTGTGMQGQFL.

The genes are TRBV29-1 and TRBJ2-4; 9 bases align to TRBD1. This CDR3 comprises 14 residues. V trimming: 7 bases; J trimming: 7 bases; junction bases outside the gene matches: 11. CDR1 is SQVTM, CDR2 ANQGSEA, per germline. CDR3 nucleotides: TGCAGCGCCGCCAGGGACAGGGTCGGGAACATTCAGTACTTC. This sequence encodes CSAARDRVGNIQYF.

Comments on this clonotype: A read error may account for a junction end that differs from germline. The chain links TRBV6-6 to TRBJ1-3; no firm D call. Per the germline V gene, CDR1 is MNHNY and CDR2 is SVGAGI (reference sequence). This CDR3 spans 15 amino acids. The CDR3 protein is CTSSYTENSGNTIYF. The DNA of the CDR3 is TGTACCAGCAGTTACACGGAGAACTCTGGAAACACCATATATTTT.

The chain recombines TRBV11-1 with TRBJ2-1; 8 bases align to TRBD1. The J segment lost 6 bases and the V segment lost 3 bases, leaving 10 bases of the junction unmatched. The CDR3 length is 16 residues. Germline V lookup: CDR1 SGHAT, CDR2 FQDESV (reference sequence). CDR3: CASSLGQASYRNEQFF. As DNA, the CDR3 is TGTGCCAGCAGCTTGGGACAGGCCAGCTACCGCAATGAGCAGTTCTTC.

Many counts were recorded for this clonotype. The chain links TRBV5-8 to TRBJ2-2; no clear D gene. Deletions cut 2 bases from V and 2 bases from J, with 1 base between. Germline V gives CDR1 SGHTS, CDR2 YDEGEE. CDR3 length equals 12 residues. CDR3 amino acids: CASSFNTGELFF. The CDR3 DNA reads TGTGCCAGCAGCTTCAACACCGGGGAGCTGTTTTTT. The whole variable domain, remainder taken from reference TRBV5-8 and TRBJ2-2, is EAGVTQSPTHLIKTRGQQATLRCSPISGHTSVYWYQQALGLGLQFLLWYDEGEERNRGNFPPRFSGRQFPNYSSELNVNALELEDSALYLCASSFNTGELFFGEGSRLTVL.

This clonotype was recorded at least ten times. The chain couples TRBV4-1 to TRBJ1-5; no reliable D call. The CDR3 extends over 15 amino acids. Trimming removed 0 bases at V and 5 bases at J, with 11 bases between. Germline CDR1 is MGHRA and CDR2 is YSYEKL. CDR3 amino acids: CASSQDAGADQPQHF. The CDR3, as DNA: TGCGCCAGCAGCCAAGATGCCGGAGCGGATCAGCCCCAGCATTTT.

Concerning this clonotype itself: The junction shows a germline mismatch at one end, possibly a read error. V and J are TRBV4-2 and TRBJ2-7; either TRBD1 or TRBD2 may fit D (5 bases each). Looked up from germline, CDR1 is LGHNA and CDR2 is YNFKEQ. The CDR3 loop spans 15 amino acids. CDR3 nucleotide sequence: TGTGCCAGTAGCCAAGATAAGGGGAGCAGCTACGAACAGTACTTC. This encodes CASSQDKGSSYEQYF.

This chain links TRBV5-6 with TRBJ2-7; D is perhaps TRBD2 (6 bases). CDR3 length equals 16 residues. CDR1 and CDR2 from the germline V gene are SGHDT and YYEEEE. V shed 4 bases and J shed 0 bases, with 17 bases lying between them. In nucleotides, the CDR3 is TGTGCCAGCAGCAATACTTGGCGGGATGGCTCCTACGAGCAGTACTTC. Translated, it gives CASSNTWRDGSYEQYF.

At least ten counts were recorded for this clonotype. This chain uses TRBV21-1 with TRBJ1-6. TRBV21-1 is tagged as a pseudogene. The CDR3 is 15 amino acids. CDR3 residues: CASSKGDSYNSPLHF. CDR3 in DNA: TGTGCCAGCAGCAAGGGAGACTCCTATAATTCACCCCTCCACTTT.

In the case of this clonotype: One end of the junction varies from germline; a read error may be responsible. The chain carries TRBV11-3 and TRBJ2-1, with D perhaps TRBD2 (6 bases). Germline V gene lookup returns CDR1 SGHNT and CDR2 YENEEA. The CDR3 contains 14 residues. CDR3 protein: CASSLGREKSEQIF. The CDR3 DNA reads as TGTGCCAGCAGTTTAGGACGGGAGAAAAGTGAGCAGATCTTC.

Points on this clonotype: Likely a read error: the CDR3 ends without its conserved phenylalanine or tryptophan. This chain uses TRBV6-1 with TRBJ2-1, with a tentative D call TRBD2 (6 bases). The CDR3 covers 15 residues. Germline V gene sequence: CDR1 MNHNS, CDR2 SASEGT. CDR3 nucleotides: TGCGCCAGCACTTCTACACGGGACTCTTACAATGAGCAGTTCCAC. Translating it yields CASTSTRDSYNEQFH.